This paragraph covers one T cell receptor beta chain sequence. These data belong to a study of cytomegalovirus exposure and HLA in healthy donors. The repertoire was sequenced with immunoSEQ multiplex PCR; TCRdb's copy has only in-frame clones and lacks some. This sample carries more than 55,000 clones, approximately 90% of them seen once, and the ten largest clones take 3%. The CDR3 loop spans 14 amino acids. From germline, CDR1 is SGHNT and CDR2 YYREEE (reference sequence). Trimming took off 6 bases at V and 4 bases at J, with 15 bases between the two ends. V usage is TRBV5-4 and J usage is TRBJ2-3; TRBD2 might be the D (5 bases). Sample: PBMCs. This clonotype was sampled from a man between 18 and 29 years old in good health and CMV-seronegative. The CDR3 bases are TGTGCCAGCACCACGGACTCAGATCCAGATACGCAGTATTTT. Residues: CASTTDSDPDTQYF.